This entry lists 7 T cell receptor beta chains sequenced from one sample in a study of technical replicates of blood from a handful of donors. Repertoires were generated with immunoSEQ multiplex PCR, while TCRdb's copy carries only in-frame clones and drops some. This sample carries under 90,000 clones, just under 95% of them seen once, and the ten largest clones take approximately 0.27%. The material sequenced was T cells isolated from PBMCs. The origin of the receptors is a human donor in good health.

The CDR3 here is CASSERLGASRIYF. In DNA form, the CDR3 reads TGTGCCAGCAGTGAACGATTGGGGGCTTCTCGCATATATTTT. The V call is TRBV28, the J call TRBJ1-3; possible D gene TRBD1, 6 bases. The germline V gene has CDR1 MDHEN and CDR2 SYDVKM. The CDR3 is made up of 14 amino acids. Trimming shortened V by 5 bases and J by 12 bases, and 20 bases separated the two germline ends.

The sample holds one count of this clone. The J gene is TRBJ2-1, the V gene TRBV27; TRBD2 matches 10 bases. CDR3 length equals 18 residues. Germline V lookup: CDR1 MNHEY, CDR2 SMNVEV (reference sequence). V shed 5 bases and J 2 bases; nucleotides not matched to a gene: 12. The CDR3, as DNA: TGTGCCAGCAGTCCGCTACCCAGGACTAGCGGAACCTACAATGAGCAGTTCTTC. This gives the protein CASSPLPRTSGTYNEQFF.

This clone was found once. The chain combines TRBV6-1 with TRBJ2-7; TRBD2 agrees at 11 bases. Germline CDR1 reads MNHNS; CDR2 reads SASEGT. CDR3 length: 18 amino acids. V lost 0 bases, J lost 3 bases, and 10 bases stayed unmatched. The CDR3 nucleotides are TGTGCCAGCAGTGAAGCACTAGCGGGGGCTCCCGGAATCTACGAGCAGTACTTC. This gives the protein CASSEALAGAPGIYEQYF.

Concerning this clone: The junction does not match germline at one end; this may be a read error. The V call is TRBV29-1, the J call TRBJ1-2, with TRBD1 matching 9 bases. The CDR3 extends over 14 amino acids. Germline V gene data show CDR1 as SQVTM and CDR2 as ANQGSEA. CDR3 in amino acids: CSVVGDRDQYGSTF. CDR3 DNA sequence: TGCAGCGTTGTGGGGGACAGGGACCAATATGGCTCCACCTTC.

The V gene is TRBV2, the J gene TRBJ2-7; D not certain. Germline CDR1 is SNHLY and CDR2 is FYNNEI. V dropped 5 bases and J dropped 4 bases, with 9 bases sitting between them. This CDR3 comprises 12 residues. CDR3 in DNA: TGTGCCAGCAGTCAGGCAAGGTACGAGCAGTACTTC. This encodes CASSQARYEQYF.

V and J are TRBV18 and TRBJ2-1; weak D call: TRBD2 (6 bases). The CDR3 sequence is 16 residues long. Germline V CDR1 and CDR2: KGHSH, LQKENI. V dropped 3 bases and J dropped 6 bases, with 18 bases sitting between them. CDR3 in DNA: TGTGCCAGCTCACCTCGCGCGGGGAGTGCGATCAATGAGCAGTTCTTC. Amino acid sequence: CASSPRAGSAINEQFF.

V usage is TRBV18 and J usage is TRBJ1-5; 7 nucleotides line up with TRBD1. The CDR3 contains 14 residues. Trimming removed 6 bases from V and 6 bases from J; junction bases left unmatched: 8. CDR1 and CDR2 from the germline V gene are KGHSH and LQKENI. CDR3 sequence (DNA): TGTGCCAGCTCCCGGGAGGGGGCAAGTCAGCCCCAGCATTTT. It is translated as CASSREGASQPQHF.